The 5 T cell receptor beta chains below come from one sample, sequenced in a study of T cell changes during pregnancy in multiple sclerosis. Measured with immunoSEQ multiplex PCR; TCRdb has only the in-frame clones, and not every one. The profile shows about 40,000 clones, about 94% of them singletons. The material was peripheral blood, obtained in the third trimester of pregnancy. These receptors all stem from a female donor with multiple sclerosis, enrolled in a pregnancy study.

The CDR3 reads CASDEGRAYEQYF. The DNA of the CDR3 is TGTGCCAGCGATGAAGGACGGGCCTACGAGCAGTACTTC. The chain uses TRBV6-1 and TRBJ2-7; D not certain. Germline V CDR1 and CDR2: MNHNS, SASEGT. V dropped 8 bases and J dropped 2 bases, with 13 bases sitting between them. The CDR3 sequence is 13 residues long.

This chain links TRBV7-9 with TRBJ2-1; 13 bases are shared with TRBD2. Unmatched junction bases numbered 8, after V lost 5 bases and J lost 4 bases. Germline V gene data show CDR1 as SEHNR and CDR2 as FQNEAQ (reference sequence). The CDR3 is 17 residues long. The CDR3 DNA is TGTGCCAGCAGCCCGGACCCGGGACTAGCGGGGTACAATGAGCAGTTCTTC. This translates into CASSPDPGLAGYNEQFF.

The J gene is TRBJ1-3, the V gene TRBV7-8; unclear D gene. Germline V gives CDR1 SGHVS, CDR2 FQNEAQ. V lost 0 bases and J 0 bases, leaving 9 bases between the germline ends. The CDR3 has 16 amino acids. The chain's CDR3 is CASSLARRLSGNTIYF. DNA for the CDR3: TGTGCCAGCAGCTTAGCCCGACGACTCTCTGGAAACACCATATATTTT.

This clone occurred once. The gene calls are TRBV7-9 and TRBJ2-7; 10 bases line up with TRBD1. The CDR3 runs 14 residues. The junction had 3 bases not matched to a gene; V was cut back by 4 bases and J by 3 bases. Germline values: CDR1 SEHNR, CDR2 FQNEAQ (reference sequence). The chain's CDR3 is CASSYRDRGYEQYF. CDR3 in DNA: TGTGCCAGCAGCTACCGGGACAGGGGCTACGAGCAGTACTTC. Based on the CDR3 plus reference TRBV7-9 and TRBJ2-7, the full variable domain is DTGVSQNPRHKITKRGQNVTFRCDPISEHNRLYWYRQTLGQGPEFLTYFQNEAQLEKSRLLSDRFSAERPKGSFSTLEIQRTEQGDSAMYLCASSYRDRGYEQYFGPGTRLTVT.

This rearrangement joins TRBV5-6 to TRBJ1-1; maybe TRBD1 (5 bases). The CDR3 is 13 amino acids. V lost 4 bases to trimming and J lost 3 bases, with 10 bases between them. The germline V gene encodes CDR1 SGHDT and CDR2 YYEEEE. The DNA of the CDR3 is TGTGCCAGCAGCGGGTGGGGGGACACTGAAGCTTTCTTT. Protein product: CASSGWGDTEAFF.